This TCR beta chain was recovered during a study of CD8 T cells in Susac syndrome. The RNA, 0.5 to 1 ug, was put through reverse transcription using random hexamers. Amplification of TCR beta CDR3 spanned 54 Vbeta and 13 Jbeta via immunoSEQ multiplex PCR. Each CDR3 protein is one row after TCRdb ran MiXCR on the immunoSEQ multiplex PCR reads. This sample has a few hundred thousand distinct CDR3 sequences, with 95% found just once. Germline assignment: CDR1 MDHEN and CDR2 SYDVKM. The J segment lost 2 bases and the V segment lost 7 bases, leaving 11 bases of the junction unmatched. The CDR3 consists of 16 residues.

The chain uses TRBV28 and TRBJ2-1, with TRBD2 matching over 7 bases. This receptor was taken from a human donor with multiple sclerosis. The sample comprised CD4+ T cells from PBMCs. CDR3 coding DNA: TGTGCCAGCACCTCCCCCCAGCGGGACCCCTACAATGAGCAGTTCTTC. It is translated as CASTSPQRDPYNEQFF.